This passage covers 5 T cell receptor beta chains from one sample sequenced in a study of shared clonotypes between healthy human individuals (dated by TCRdb to the early 2020s). The method behind the library was the immunoSEQ multiplex PCR assay. The source is immuneACCESS, and TCRdb retained only in-frame sequences with V and J called. Part of the clones is not carried over; for the studies checked, unresolved V genes explain less than half of this, and the remainder is unexplained. Present in this sample are 950,000 to 1,200,000 clones, 60% to 85% of which were seen just once. The ten largest clones represent roughly 0.83% of the sample. The source material was memory CD4+ T cells from PBMCs. This sample's cell subset or site label indicates: CD45RA-negative fraction. These receptors all stem from a young man in good health. Some clones in this sample may be carry-over from other donors' samples.

The chain joins TRBV5-1 to TRBJ1-1, with a tentative D call TRBD1 (5 bases). Trimming took off 6 bases at V and 4 bases at J, with 16 bases between the two ends. The CDR3 has 14 amino acids. The germline gives CDR1 SGHRS, CDR2 YFSETQ. The CDR3 region is CASNLFGAGTEAFF. As DNA, the CDR3 is TGCGCCAGCAACTTATTCGGGGCTGGCACTGAAGCTTTCTTT.

Here the CDR3 DNA reads TGTGCCAGCAGCGTTTTAGCTCGGACCGGGGAGCTGTTTTTT. Translating gives CASSVLARTGELFF. The V call is TRBV7-2, the J call TRBJ2-2; D is unresolved. Germline V lookup: CDR1 SGHTA, CDR2 FQGNSA. The V end was cut by 5 bases, the J end by 5 bases, with 12 bases between. The CDR3 runs 14 residues.

This clone was found once. V gene TRBV19 combines with J gene TRBJ1-2; D unclear. V lost 3 bases, J lost 8 bases, and 13 bases lay in between. Germline V gene data show CDR1 as LNHDA and CDR2 as SQIVND (reference sequence). The CDR3 covers 13 residues. CDR3 sequence: CASSMPAAYGYTF. In DNA, the CDR3 is TGTGCCAGTAGTATGCCGGCCGCTTACGGCTACACCTTC.

The J gene is TRBJ1-1, the V gene TRBV7-2; D may be TRBD1 (5 bases). There are 14 residues in the CDR3. Per the germline V gene, CDR1 is SGHTA and CDR2 is FQGNSA. Trimming shortened V by 1 base and J by 3 bases, and 9 bases separated the two germline ends. The CDR3 is CASSLGGVYTEAFF. In DNA form, the CDR3 reads TGTGCCAGCAGCTTAGGAGGGGTATACACTGAAGCTTTCTTT. Filled out from reference TRBV7-2 and TRBJ1-1, the complete variable domain reads GAGVSQSPSNKVTEKGKDVELRCDPISGHTALYWYRQSLGQGLEFLIYFQGNSAPDKSGLPSDRFSAERTGGSVSTLTIQRTQQEDSAVYLCASSLGGVYTEAFFGQGTRLTVV.

V and J are TRBV11-2 and TRBJ2-1; 10 nucleotides agree with TRBD2. The germline CDR1 and CDR2 sequences are SGHAT and FQNNGV. V trimming: 0 bases; J trimming: 9 bases; junction bases outside the gene matches: 8. CDR3 length equals 16 residues. The CDR3 region is CASSLDLRLAGVEQFF. The DNA for the CDR3 is TGTGCCAGCAGCTTAGATTTGCGGCTAGCGGGAGTTGAGCAGTTCTTC.